This TCR beta chain was recorded in a study of glioma-infiltrating T cells (dated by TCRdb to the mid-2010s). About the investigation overall: Low-grade gliomas were WHO grade II oligodendrogliomas or astrocytomas, and glioblastomas were WHO grade IV tumors sampled at initial rather than recurrent diagnosis. Dexamethasone was administered to glioma patients for six or fewer days before surgery. Sequencing coverage of roughly 4- to 11-fold of 750,000 to 1,000,000 peripheral T cells was targeted for blood libraries. Sequencing of TCR alpha- and beta-chain repertoires was performed on glioma tissue, on non-neoplastic brain tissue, and on matched peripheral blood mononuclear cells. Each tissue-infiltrating repertoire was compared with the same patient's peripheral blood repertoire to measure divergence between tissue and blood T-cell populations. Three low-grade glioma patients, roughly eight primary glioblastoma patients, and three non-glioma patients who contributed non-neoplastic brain tissue made up the paired cohort.

The germline V gene (reference sequence) sets CDR1 to MNHEY and CDR2 to SMNVEV. The CDR3 runs 16 residues from the cysteine to the phenylalanine. The retained sequence is limited to the CDR3, 48 bases, with the frame set at the first base. Compared with germline, V lacks 1 base and J lacks 8 bases; bases without a gene match: 9. Immediately after resection, surgical brain or tumor specimens were cryofrozen in liquid nitrogen, and peripheral blood cells were collected at the same time. This clonotype was counted ten times or more. What this receptor recognizes is not known. Base qualities are missing; no much larger clone stands one base away. Findings and caveats that apply to the study as a whole: The group comparisons were based on small numbers of patients: three non-neoplastic, three low-grade glioma and about eight glioblastoma patients. VJ-independent divergence between tissue and blood was found to be below expectation in non-neoplastic patients but above expectation in all gliomas, particularly low-grade gliomas. Very few CDR3 sequences were shared between tissue and blood, attributed to high CDR3 diversity and limited sampling. Patients with low tissue-blood divergence were marked by a signature set of shared blood CDR3 motifs, and that set was depleted in highly divergent patients.

TCR alpha and beta CDR3 regions were amplified with the iRepertoire nested amplicon-rescue multiplex PCR (arm-PCR) platform from RNA. The input for one-step reverse transcription and amplification was roughly 85-400 ng of tissue mRNA or PBMC total RNA. Following bead purification, Illumina adapters were added by a secondary multiplex PCR, and libraries between 200 and 400 bp were gel-purified. Libraries carried internal 6-nucleotide barcodes used for demultiplexing. The libraries were sequenced on an Illumina MiSeq using 2x220 or 2x250 nucleotide paired-end reads. The authors processed their data as follows. Paired reads were merged with FLASH 1.2.11 and aligned to the GRCh37 human genome with BWA-MEM before extracting TRA and TRB reads. For V and J assignment, an IMGT-derived reference of cassette sequences and CDR3 motifs that included pseudogenes was used. Three-frame translation of reads was performed, and productive CDR3s were defined as those with a C...FGXG motif and no stop codons. Clonotypes were defined as unique combinations of V-J cassette pair and CDR3 amino acid sequence. Reads were filtered by Hamming distance, with the threshold set by the sequence error rate of each sample in mapped regions. TCRdb took the public reads, trimmed them with fastp at Q25, ran MiXCR for clone calling and kept in-frame beta chains. Duplicate CDR3 protein sequences are folded into a single record with the most common DNA and genes. V and J calls and clone size were set by TCRdb, not the authors. This sample has approximately 400,000 distinct CDR3 sequences in its table, and around 45% of those were observed once. The ten largest clones add up to approximately 12% of the sample.

The chain is encoded by TRBV27 joined to TRBJ2-1; a stretch of 9 junction bases matches TRBD2. The sample comprised glioma tissue, nonneoplastic brain tissue, or PBMCs (not recorded which). This TCR was recovered from a human donor with low-grade glioma or glioblastoma, undergoing nonglioma brain surgery, or in good health (not recorded which). The nucleotide sequence is given as TGTGCCAGCAGTTTATATGCGGGAGGGCCAAAGGATGAGCAGTTCTTC. Its coded protein is CASSLYAGGPKDEQFF.